This entry describes one TCR beta chain. Germline and junction disagree at one end, which may indicate a read error. This CDR3 spans 12 amino acids. Germline V gene sequence: CDR1 DFQATT, CDR2 SNEGSKA (reference sequence). The data belong to a study of blood T cells in healthy people across ages. Using a J-beta primer mix together with a sample-barcoded 5' primer, a second PCR was run for roughly 7 to 12 cycles. TCRdb re-analysed the 5' RACE reads in MiXCR, keeping a single row per CDR3 protein. The sample holds some 730,000 distinct CDR3 sequences, roughly 20% seen once. V usage is TRBV20-1 and J usage is TRBJ2-1; 7 nucleotides agree with TRBD1. The TCR comes from a man between 65 and 85 years old in good health. Sequencing used blood. CDR3 in amino acids: CTFLKGAVERFF. CDR3 nucleotide sequence: TGCACCTTCCTGAAGGGGGCGGTTGAGCGGTTCTTC.